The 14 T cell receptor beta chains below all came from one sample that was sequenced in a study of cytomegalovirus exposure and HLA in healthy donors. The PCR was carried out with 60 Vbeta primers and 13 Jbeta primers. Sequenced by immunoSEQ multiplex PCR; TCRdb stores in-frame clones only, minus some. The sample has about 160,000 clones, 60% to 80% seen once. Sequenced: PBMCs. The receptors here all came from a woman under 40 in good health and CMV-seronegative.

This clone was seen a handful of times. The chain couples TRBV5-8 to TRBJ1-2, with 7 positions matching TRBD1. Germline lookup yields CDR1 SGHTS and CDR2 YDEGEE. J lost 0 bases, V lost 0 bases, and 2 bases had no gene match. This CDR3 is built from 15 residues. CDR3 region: CASSLGDRANYGYTF. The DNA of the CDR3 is TGTGCCAGCAGCTTGGGGGACAGAGCTAACTATGGCTACACCTTC. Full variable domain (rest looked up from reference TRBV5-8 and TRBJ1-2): EAGVTQSPTHLIKTRGQQATLRCSPISGHTSVYWYQQALGLGLQFLLWYDEGEERNRGNFPPRFSGRQFPNYSSELNVNALELEDSALYLCASSLGDRANYGYTFGSGTRLTVV.

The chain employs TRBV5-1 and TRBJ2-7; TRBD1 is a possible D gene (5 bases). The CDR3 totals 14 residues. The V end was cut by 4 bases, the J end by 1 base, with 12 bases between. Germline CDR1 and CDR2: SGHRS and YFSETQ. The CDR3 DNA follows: TGCGCCAGCAGCCCGGCCGACAGTTCCTACGAGCAGTACTTC. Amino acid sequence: CASSPADSSYEQYF.

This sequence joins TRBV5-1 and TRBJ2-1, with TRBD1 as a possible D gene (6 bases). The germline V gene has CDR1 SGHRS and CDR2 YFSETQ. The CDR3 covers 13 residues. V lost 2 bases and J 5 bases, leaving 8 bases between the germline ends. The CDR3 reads CASSLQGHNEQFF. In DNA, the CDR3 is TGCGCCAGCAGCTTACAGGGTCACAATGAGCAGTTCTTC.

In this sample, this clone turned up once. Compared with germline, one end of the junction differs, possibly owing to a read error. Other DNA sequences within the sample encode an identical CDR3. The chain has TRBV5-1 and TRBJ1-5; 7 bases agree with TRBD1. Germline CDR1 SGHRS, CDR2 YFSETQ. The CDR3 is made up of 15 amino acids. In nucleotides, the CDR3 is TGCGCCAGCAGCTTGGACGGGACAGTAAGTCAGCCCCAACATTTT. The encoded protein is CASSLDGTVSQPQHF.

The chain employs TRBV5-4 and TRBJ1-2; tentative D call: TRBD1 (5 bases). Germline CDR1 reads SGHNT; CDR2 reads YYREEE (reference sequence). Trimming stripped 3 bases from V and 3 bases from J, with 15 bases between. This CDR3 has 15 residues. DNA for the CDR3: TGTGCCAGCAGCTGGCTCGGGTCAGGGTACTATGGCTACACCTTC. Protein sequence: CASSWLGSGYYGYTF. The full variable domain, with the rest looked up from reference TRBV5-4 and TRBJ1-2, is ETGVTQSPTHLIKTRGQQVTLRCSSQSGHNTVSWYQQALGQGPQFIFQYYREEENGRGNFPPRFSGLQFPNYSSELNVNALELDDSALYLCASSWLGSGYYGYTFGSGTRLTVV.

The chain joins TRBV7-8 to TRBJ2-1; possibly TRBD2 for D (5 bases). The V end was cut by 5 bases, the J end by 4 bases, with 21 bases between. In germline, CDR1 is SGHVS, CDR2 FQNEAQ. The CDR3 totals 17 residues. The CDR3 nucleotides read TGTGCCAGCAGCCCCCGACTATTGCTAGACCTTTACAATGAGCAGTTCTTC. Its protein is CASSPRLLLDLYNEQFF.

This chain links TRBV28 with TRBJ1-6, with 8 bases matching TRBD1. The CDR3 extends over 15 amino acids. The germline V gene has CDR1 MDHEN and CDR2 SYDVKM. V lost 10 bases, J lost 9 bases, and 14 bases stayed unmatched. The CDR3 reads CATTDPGTGVSPLHF. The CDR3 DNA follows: TGTGCCACGACCGATCCCGGGACAGGTGTTTCACCCCTCCACTTT.

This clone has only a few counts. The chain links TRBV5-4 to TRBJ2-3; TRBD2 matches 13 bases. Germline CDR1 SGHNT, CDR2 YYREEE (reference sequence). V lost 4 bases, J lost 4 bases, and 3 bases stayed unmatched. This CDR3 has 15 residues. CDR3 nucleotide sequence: TGTGCCAGCAGCACTAGCGGGGGGGGGTCAGATACGCAGTATTTT. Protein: CASSTSGGGSDTQYF.

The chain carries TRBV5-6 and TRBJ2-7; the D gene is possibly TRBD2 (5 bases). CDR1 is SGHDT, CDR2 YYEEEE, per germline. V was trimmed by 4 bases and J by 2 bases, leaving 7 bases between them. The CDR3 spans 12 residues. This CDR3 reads CASSPGTYEQYF. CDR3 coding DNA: TGTGCCAGCAGCCCCGGGACCTACGAGCAGTACTTC.

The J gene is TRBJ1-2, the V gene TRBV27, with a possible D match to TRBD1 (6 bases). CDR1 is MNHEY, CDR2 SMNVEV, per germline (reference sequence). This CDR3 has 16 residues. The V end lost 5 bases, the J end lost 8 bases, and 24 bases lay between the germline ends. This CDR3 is CASSPQGGPGGSGYTF. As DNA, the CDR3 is TGTGCCAGCAGTCCCCAAGGGGGTCCAGGAGGTTCCGGCTACACCTTC.

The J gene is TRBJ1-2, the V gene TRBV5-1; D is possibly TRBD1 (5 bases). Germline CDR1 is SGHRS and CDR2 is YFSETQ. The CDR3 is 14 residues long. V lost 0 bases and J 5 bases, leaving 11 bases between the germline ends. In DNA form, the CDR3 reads TGCGCCAGCAGCTTGGGAGGGACTGGTTATGGCTACACCTTC. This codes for CASSLGGTGYGYTF. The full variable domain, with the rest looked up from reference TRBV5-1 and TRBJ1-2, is KAGVTQTPRYLIKTRGQQVTLSCSPISGHRSVSWYQQTPGQGLQFLFEYFSETQRNKGNFPGRFSGRQFSNSRSEMNVSTLELGDSALYLCASSLGGTGYGYTFGSGTRLTVV.

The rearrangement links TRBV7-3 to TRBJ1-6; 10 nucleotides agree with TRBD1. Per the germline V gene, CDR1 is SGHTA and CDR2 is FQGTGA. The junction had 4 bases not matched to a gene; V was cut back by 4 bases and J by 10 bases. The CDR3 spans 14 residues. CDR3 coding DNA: TGTGCCAGCAGCTCGACAGGGGGCAGGTCACCCCTCCACTTT. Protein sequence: CASSSTGGRSPLHF.

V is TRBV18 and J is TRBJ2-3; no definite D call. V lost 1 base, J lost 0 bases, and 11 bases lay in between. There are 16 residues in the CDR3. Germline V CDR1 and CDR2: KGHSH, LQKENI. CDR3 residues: CASSPRSSISTDTQYF. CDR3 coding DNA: TGTGCCAGCTCACCACGGTCGAGTATTAGCACAGATACGCAGTATTTT.

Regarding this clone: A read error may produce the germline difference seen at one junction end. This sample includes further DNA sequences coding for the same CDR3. CDR3 in amino acids: CASSETVSYSPLHF. CDR3 DNA: TGTGCCAGCAGCGAGACAGTCTCTTATTCCCCCCTCCACTTT. The rearrangement joins TRBV9 to TRBJ1-6, with D tentatively TRBD1 (5 bases). Germline-derived CDR1 and CDR2 are SGDLS and YYNGEE. CDR3 size: 14 residues. Full variable domain (rest looked up from reference TRBV9 and TRBJ1-6): DSGVTQTPKHLITATGQRVTLRCSPRSGDLSVYWYQQSLDQGLQFLIQYYNGEERAKGNILERFSAQQFPDLHSELNLSSLELGDSALYFCASSETVSYSPLHFGNGTRLTVT.